This T cell receptor beta chain was sequenced during a study of cytomegalovirus exposure and HLA in healthy donors. Note on this clone: Its cognate antigen is unknown.

Researchers ran the PCR with 60 Vbeta and 13 Jbeta primers. Measured with immunoSEQ multiplex PCR; TCRdb has only the in-frame clones, and not every one. Of around 63,000 clones listed, 65% to 85% are singletons. V dropped 0 bases and J dropped 1 base, with 9 bases sitting between them. CDR1 is SGHVS and CDR2 is FNYEAQ in the germline V gene. The CDR3 is made up of 15 amino acids. Study-wide points: V segments that were indistinguishable, TRBV6-2 and TRBV6-3 among them, were omitted from analysis. Later, an analysis showed that TCR beta chains associated with HLA were more clonally expanded than others that were equally common.

The sequencing sample was made of PBMCs. The rearrangement joins TRBV7-6 to TRBJ2-5; possible D gene TRBD2, 5 bases. The clonotype originates from a young woman in good health and CMV-seronegative. The CDR3 loop is CASSLAQRIQETQYF. The CDR3 DNA reads TGTGCCAGCAGCTTAGCCCAGCGGATCCAAGAGACCCAGTACTTC.